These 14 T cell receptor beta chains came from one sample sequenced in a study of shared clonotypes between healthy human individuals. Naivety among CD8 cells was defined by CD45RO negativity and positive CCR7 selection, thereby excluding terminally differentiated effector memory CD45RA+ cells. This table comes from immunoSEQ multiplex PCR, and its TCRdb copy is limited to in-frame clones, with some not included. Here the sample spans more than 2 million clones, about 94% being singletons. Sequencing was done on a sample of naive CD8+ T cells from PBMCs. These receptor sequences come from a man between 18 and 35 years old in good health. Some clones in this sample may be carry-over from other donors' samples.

CDR3: CASSFGIRGVAEYEQYF. The CDR3 coding sequence is TGCGCCAGCAGCTTCGGGATCCGGGGGGTGGCGGAGTACGAGCAGTACTTC. The V and J genes are TRBV5-1 and TRBJ2-7; TRBD2 agrees at 7 bases. Trimming at V came to 2 bases and at J to 4 bases, leaving 15 bases not matched to a gene. The germline V gene encodes CDR1 SGHRS and CDR2 YFSETQ. The CDR3 spans 17 residues.

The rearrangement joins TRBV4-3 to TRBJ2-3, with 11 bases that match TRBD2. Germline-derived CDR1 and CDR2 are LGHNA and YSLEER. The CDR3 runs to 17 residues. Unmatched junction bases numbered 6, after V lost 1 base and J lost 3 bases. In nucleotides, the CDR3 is TGCGCCAGCAGCCAAGCCTATAGCGGGAGGGGTACAGATACGCAGTATTTT. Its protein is CASSQAYSGRGTDTQYF.

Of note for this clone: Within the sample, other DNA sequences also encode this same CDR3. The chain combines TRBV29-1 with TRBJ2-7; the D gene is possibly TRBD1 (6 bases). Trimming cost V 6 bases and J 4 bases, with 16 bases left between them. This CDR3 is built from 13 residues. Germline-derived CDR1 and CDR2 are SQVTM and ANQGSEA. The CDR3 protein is CSVAPGGGYEQYF. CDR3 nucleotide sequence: TGCAGCGTGGCACCTGGGGGCGGGTACGAGCAGTACTTC.

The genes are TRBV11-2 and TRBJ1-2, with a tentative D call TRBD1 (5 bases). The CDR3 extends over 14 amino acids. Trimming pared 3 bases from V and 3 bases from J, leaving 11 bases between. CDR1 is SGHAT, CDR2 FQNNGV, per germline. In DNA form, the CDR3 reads TGTGCCAGCAGCTTTCTAGGCAGGGACTATGGCTACACCTTC. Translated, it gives CASSFLGRDYGYTF.

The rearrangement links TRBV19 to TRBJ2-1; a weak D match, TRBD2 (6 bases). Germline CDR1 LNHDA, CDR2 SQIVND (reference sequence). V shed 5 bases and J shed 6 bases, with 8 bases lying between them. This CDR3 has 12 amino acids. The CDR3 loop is CASSDGSNEQFF. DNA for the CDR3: TGTGCCAGTAGTGACGGGAGCAATGAGCAGTTCTTC.

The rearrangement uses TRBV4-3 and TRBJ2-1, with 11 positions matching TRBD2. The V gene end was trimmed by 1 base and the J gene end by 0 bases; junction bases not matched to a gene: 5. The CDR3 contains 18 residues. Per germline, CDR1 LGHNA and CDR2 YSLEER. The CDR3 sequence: CASSQGTSGLSSYNEQFF. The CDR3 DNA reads TGCGCCAGCAGCCAAGGGACTAGCGGGCTAAGCTCCTACAATGAGCAGTTCTTC.

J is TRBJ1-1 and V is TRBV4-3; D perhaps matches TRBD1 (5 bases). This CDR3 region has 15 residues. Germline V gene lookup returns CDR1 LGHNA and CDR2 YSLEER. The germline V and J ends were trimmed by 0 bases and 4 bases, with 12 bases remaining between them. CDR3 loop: CASSQDSSRVTEAFF. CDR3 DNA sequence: TGCGCCAGCAGCCAAGATTCTTCCAGGGTCACTGAAGCTTTCTTT.

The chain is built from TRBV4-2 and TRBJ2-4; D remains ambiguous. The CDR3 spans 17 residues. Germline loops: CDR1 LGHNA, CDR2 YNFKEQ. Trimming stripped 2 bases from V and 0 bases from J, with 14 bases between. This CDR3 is CASSQFGDSLAKNIQYF. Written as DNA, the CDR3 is TGTGCCAGCAGCCAATTCGGAGATTCCTTAGCCAAAAACATTCAGTACTTC.

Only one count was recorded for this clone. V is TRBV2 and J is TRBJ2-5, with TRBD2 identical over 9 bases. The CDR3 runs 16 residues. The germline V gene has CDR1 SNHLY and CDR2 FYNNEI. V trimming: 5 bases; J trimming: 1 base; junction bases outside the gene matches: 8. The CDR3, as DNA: TGTGCCAGCAGTTCTATAGCGGGGGTCGCCCAAGAGACCCAGTACTTC. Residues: CASSSIAGVAQETQYF.

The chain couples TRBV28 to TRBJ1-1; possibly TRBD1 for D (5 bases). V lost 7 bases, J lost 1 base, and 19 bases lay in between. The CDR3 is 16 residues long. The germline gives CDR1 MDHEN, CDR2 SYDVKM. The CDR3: CASTQGAGWENTEAFF. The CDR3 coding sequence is TGTGCCAGCACCCAGGGCGCCGGGTGGGAGAACACTGAAGCTTTCTTT.

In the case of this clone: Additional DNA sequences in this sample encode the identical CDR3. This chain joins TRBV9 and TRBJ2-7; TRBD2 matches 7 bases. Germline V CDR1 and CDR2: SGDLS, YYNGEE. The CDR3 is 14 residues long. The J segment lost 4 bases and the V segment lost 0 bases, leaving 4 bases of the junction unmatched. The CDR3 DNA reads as TGTGCCAGCAGCGTAGAGGGGAGGGCATACGAGCAGTACTTC. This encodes CASSVEGRAYEQYF. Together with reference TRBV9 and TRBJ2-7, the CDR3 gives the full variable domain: DSGVTQTPKHLITATGQRVTLRCSPRSGDLSVYWYQQSLDQGLQFLIQYYNGEERAKGNILERFSAQQFPDLHSELNLSSLELGDSALYFCASSVEGRAYEQYFGPGTRLTVT.

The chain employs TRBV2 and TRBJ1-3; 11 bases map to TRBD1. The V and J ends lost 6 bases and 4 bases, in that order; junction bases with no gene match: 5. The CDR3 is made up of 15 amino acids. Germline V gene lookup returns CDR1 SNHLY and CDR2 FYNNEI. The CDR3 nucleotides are TGTGCCAGCAGAGAGGGACAGGGGGTAGGAAACACCATATATTTT. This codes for CASREGQGVGNTIYF.

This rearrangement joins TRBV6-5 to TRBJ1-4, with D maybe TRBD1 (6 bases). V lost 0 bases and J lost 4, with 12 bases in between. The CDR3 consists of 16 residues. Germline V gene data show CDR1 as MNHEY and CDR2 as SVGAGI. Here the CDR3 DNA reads TGTGCCAGCAGTTACTCGACGGGACACAGTAATGAAAAACTGTTTTTT. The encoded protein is CASSYSTGHSNEKLFF.

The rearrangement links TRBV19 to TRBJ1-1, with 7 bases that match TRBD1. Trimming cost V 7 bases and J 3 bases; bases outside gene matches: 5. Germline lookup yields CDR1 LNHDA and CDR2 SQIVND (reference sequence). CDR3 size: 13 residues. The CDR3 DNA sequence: TGTGCCAGTATGGGGGGACAGTACACTGAAGCTTTCTTT. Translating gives CASMGGQYTEAFF. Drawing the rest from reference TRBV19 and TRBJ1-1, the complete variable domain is DGGITQSPKYLFRKEGQNVTLSCEQNLNHDAMYWYRQDPGQGLRLIYYSQIVNDFQKGDIAEGYSVSREKKESFPLTVTSAQKNPTAFYLCASMGGQYTEAFFGQGTRLTVV.